The clone carrying this TCR beta chain has only a few counts. What it binds is unknown. The data originate from a study of beta chain features in type 1 diabetes. Study outcomes and limitations: For cells with high TCR expression, cDNA sequencing could yield over-representation. Among patients with Type 1 diabetes, TCRB CDR3s were moderately but significantly shorter in every one of the four CD4+ subsets. Whether TCRB rearrangement is influenced by HLA type went unresolved here.

Cells sorted by CD45RO/CCR7/CD25/CD127/CD95/CD27 comprised CD4+ naive, central memory, regulatory and stem cell-like memory cells. Expressed TCRB transcripts got sequenced, as all isolated RNA was reverse transcribed. Assay: immunoSEQ multiplex PCR; the TCRdb copy retains only in-frame clones and omits some. The table records 500,000 to 800,000 clones, roughly 12% of them present only once. This CDR3 is built from 16 residues. Sequenced sample: naive CD4+ T cells from blood. The clonotype originates from a man aged 25 to 40 with type 1 diabetes. The V gene is TRBV21-1, the J gene TRBJ1-1. TRBV21-1 corresponds to a pseudogene. The CDR3 nucleotides read TGTGCCAGCATCCTCCATCGGATTGCGCTAGCCACTGAAGCTTTCTTT. Protein sequence: CASILHRIALATEAFF.